This record concerns one T cell receptor beta chain sequence. Its recognized antigen is unknown. No base quality values were provided; no much bigger clone lies one nucleotide off. Library preparation used the immunoSEQ multiplex PCR assay. About 10^5 TCR templates per sample were assayed on the deep sequencing platform. Genomic DNA extracted from sorted T cells was used for TCRbeta CDR3 sequencing. The authors processed their data as follows. The R programming language was used for the clonal analysis of the TCRbeta CDR3 data. Comparing unstimulated samples against CFSE-low samples taken after the reaction was how alloreactive CD4+ and CD8+ clones were defined. By matching sequences to the repertoires of sorted unstimulated Treg and non-Treg cells, each alloreactive CD4+ clone was assigned a regulatory or non-regulatory origin. The source is immuneACCESS, and TCRdb retained only in-frame sequences with V and J called. Part of the clones is not carried over; for the studies checked, unresolved V genes explain less than half of this, and the remainder is unexplained. That table is the source of V, J and clone size, and D and trimming were worked out from the DNA. A total of tens of thousands of clones appear in this sample, 94% of them only once. The ten most abundant clones make up approximately 0.3% of the sample.

Sorted unstimulated T cells and proliferating T cells recovered from mixed lymphocyte reactions underwent TCRbeta CDR3 sequencing. Fresh whole blood from over 8 HLA-typed healthy donors was used to isolate PBMCs. To map where alloreactive clones came from, unstimulated CD4+ non-regulatory T cells were FACS-sorted. Spanning cysteine to phenylalanine, the CDR3 consists of 13 amino acids. The read is trimmed to its CDR3 DNA, 39 bases read in frame from base 1. Germline trimming: 3 bases from V, 4 bases from J; junction bases outside gene matches: 3. The germline V gene provides CDR1 ENHRY and CDR2 SYGVKD. The data are from a study of siplizumab effects on memory and regulatory T cells (dated by TCRdb to between 2018 and 2021). Context from the whole study: The effect of the anti-CD2 antibody siplizumab on alloreactive T-cell subsets was examined in allogeneic mixed lymphocyte reactions constructed from human PBMCs.

Points the paper makes about the study in general: Compared with memory T cells, unstimulated naive T cells appeared more diverse, and naive cells seemed to make a substantial contribution to the alloresponse. A naive or memory phenotype could not be assigned to roughly 75-96% of proliferating CD4+ or CD8+ clones. Because sequences below about 10^-5 frequency were poorly captured, only a minor fraction of alloreactive clones could be mapped to unstimulated subsets. Siplizumab significantly lowered the cumulative frequency of alloreactive sequences that could be traced to unstimulated CD4+ memory T cells. No functional confirmation was obtained for the suppressive function of proliferating Tregs from siplizumab cultures. In reactions with siplizumab, an average of 68.8% of mappable alloreactive CD4+ clones were Treg-derived, compared with roughly 26% in control reactions.

The chain is encoded by TRBV10-3 joined to TRBJ2-7, with 7 bases in between that match TRBD2. Sequencing was performed on non-Treg CD4+ T cells sorted from blood. The sample's cell subset or site label, decoded: FACS-sorted unstimulated CD4+ non-regulatory T cells. The receptor comes from a human donor in good health. CDR3 reads: CAISDRGEYEQYF. Read as DNA, the sequence is TGTGCCATCAGTGACCGGGGGGAATACGAGCAGTACTTC.